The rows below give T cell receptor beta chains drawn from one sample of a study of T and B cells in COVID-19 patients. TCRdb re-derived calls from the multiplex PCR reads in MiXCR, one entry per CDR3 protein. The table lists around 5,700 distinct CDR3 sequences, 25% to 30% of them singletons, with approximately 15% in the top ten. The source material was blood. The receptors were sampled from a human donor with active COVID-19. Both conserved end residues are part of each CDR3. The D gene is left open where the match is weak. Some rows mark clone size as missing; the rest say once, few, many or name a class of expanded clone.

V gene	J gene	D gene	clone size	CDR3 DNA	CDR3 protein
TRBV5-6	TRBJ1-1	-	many	TGTGCCAGCAGCTTGGGCGGATTCTTGAACACTGAAGCTTTCTTT	CASSLGGFLNTEAFF
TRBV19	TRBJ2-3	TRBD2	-	TGTGCCAGTAGTTCCTCTAGCGGGAGATATACGCAGTATTTT	CASSSSSGRYTQYF
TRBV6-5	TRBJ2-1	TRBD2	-	TGTGCCAGCGGGACTAGCGGGATCTACAATGAGCAGTTCTTC	CASGTSGIYNEQFF
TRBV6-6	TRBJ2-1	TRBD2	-	TGTGCCAGCGGGACTAGCGCCCACAATGAGCAGTTCTTC	CASGTSAHNEQFF
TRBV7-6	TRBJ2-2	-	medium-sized	TGTGCCAGCAGCCCCGACAGGATTAACACCGGGGAGCTGTTTTTT	CASSPDRINTGELFF
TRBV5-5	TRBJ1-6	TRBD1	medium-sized	TGTGCCAGCAGCTTGGTAATCGGACAGGGAGGAATTGGTTCACCCCTCCACTTT	CASSLVIGQGGIGSPLHF
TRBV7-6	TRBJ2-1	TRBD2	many	TGTGCCAGCAGCGGAACTAGCGGAAAAGACAATGAGCAGTTCTTC	CASSGTSGKDNEQFF
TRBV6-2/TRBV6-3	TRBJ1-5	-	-	TGTGCCAGCAGTTACTCGAGCACCTCAGGGTTCGTATCCCCTGGGAGCAATCAGCCCCAGCATTTT	CASSYSSTSGFVSPGSNQPQHF
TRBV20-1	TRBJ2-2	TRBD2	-	TGCAGTGCTAGAGAAGCGAACCCGGGACTAGCGGGCACCGGGGAGCTGTTTTTT	CSAREANPGLAGTGELFF
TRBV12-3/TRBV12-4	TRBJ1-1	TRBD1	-	TGTGCCAGCAGGCCGGGACAGCCTCTTATGAACACTGAAGCTTTCTTT	CASRPGQPLMNTEAFF
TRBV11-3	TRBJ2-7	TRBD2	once	TGTGCCAGCAGCGACATAGCGGGAGGGCCCCGAGCCTACGAGCAGTACTTC	CASSDIAGGPRAYEQYF
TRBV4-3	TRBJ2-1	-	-	TGCGCCAGCCGAGTAGCGGCGAGCTCCTACAATGAGCAGTTCTTC	CASRVAASSYNEQFF
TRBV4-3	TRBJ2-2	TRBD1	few	TGCGCCAGCAGCCAGGCCCATTGGACAGGGGGCGAAACCGGGGAGCTGTTTTTT	CASSQAHWTGGETGELFF
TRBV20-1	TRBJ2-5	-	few	TGCAGTGCTAGAGTAGGGGTAGAGACCCAGTACTTC	CSARVGVETQYF
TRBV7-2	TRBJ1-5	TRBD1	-	TGTGCCAGCAGCCTACAGACAGGGCCGAATCAGCCCCAGCATTTT	CASSLQTGPNQPQHF
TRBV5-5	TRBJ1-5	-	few	TGTGCCAGCAGCCCCCAGGGGTTAGGGGCCGGACAGCCCCAGCATTTT	CASSPQGLGAGQPQHF
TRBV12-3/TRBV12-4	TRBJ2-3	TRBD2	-	TGTGCCAGCAGTTTATTAGCGGGGGAGAGGGATACGCAGTATTTT	CASSLLAGERDTQYF
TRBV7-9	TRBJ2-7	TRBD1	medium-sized	TGTGCCAGCAGCTTAGATCGACAGGGACGAGCCTACGAGCAGTACTTC	CASSLDRQGRAYEQYF
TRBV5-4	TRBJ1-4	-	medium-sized	TGTGCCAGCGCACCAGGGGCCACTAATGAAAAACTGTTTTTT	CASAPGATNEKLFF
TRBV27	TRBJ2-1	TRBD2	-	TGTGCCAGCAGCGGTCCCGGACTAGCGGGAAAAGATGAGCAGTTCTTC	CASSGPGLAGKDEQFF
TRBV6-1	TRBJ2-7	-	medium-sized	TGTGCCAGCAGTGATAGCAAAACCTACGAGCAGTACTTC	CASSDSKTYEQYF
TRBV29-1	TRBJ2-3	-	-	TGCAGCGTTGCCCCTTCGGGTACGCAGTATTTT	CSVAPSGTQYF
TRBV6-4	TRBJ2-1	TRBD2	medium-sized	TGTGCCAGCAGTGTCTCAGCGGGATTTGAGCAGTTCTTC	CASSVSAGFEQFF
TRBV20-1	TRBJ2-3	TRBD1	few	TGCAGTGCTCCTGGACAGGCAGATAGCACAGATACGCAGTATTTT	CSAPGQADSTDTQYF
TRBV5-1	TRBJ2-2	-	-	TGCGCCAGCAGCCCAGACGCTAACACCGGGGAGCTGTTTTTT	CASSPDANTGELFF
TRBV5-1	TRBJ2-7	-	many	TGCGCCAGCAGCCCAGACGCGAGCTCCTACGAGCAGTACTTC	CASSPDASSYEQYF
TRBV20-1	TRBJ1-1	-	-	TGCAGTGCTTTCTCCGGGGCCCTGAACACTGAAGCTTTCTTT	CSAFSGALNTEAFF
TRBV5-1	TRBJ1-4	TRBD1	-	TGCGCCAGCAGATTTGGACAGGGGTCTAATGAAAAACTGTTTTTT	CASRFGQGSNEKLFF